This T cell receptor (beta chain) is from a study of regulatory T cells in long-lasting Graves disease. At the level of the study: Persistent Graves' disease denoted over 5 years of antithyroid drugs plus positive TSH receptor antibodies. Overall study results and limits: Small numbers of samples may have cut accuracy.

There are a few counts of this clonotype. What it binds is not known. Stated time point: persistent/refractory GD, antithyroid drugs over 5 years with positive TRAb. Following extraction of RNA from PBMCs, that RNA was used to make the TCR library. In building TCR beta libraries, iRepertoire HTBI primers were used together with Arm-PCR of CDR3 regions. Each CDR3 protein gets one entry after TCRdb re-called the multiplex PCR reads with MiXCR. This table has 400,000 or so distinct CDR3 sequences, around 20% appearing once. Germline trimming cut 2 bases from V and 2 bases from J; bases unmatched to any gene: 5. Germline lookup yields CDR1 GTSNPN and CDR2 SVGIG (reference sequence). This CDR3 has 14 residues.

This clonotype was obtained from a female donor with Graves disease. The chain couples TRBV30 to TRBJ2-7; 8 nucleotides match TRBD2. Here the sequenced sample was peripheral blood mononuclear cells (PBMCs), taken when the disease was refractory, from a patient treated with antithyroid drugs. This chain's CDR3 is CAWSYGSGTYEQYF. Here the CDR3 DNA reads TGTGCCTGGAGTTATGGTAGCGGGACCTACGAGCAGTACTTC.